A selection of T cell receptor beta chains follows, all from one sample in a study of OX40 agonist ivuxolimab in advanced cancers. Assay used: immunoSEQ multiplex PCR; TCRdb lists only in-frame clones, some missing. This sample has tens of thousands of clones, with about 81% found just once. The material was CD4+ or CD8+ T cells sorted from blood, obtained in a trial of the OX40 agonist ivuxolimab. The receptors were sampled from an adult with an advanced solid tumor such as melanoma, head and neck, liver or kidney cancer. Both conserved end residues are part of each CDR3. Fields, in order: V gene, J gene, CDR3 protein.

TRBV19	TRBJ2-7	CASTLGLAGAYEQYF
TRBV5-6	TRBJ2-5	CASSLWSSGGLRETQYF
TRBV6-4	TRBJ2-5	CASSDLQRLAGEEETQYF
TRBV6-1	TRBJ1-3	CASSEGPQDTIYF
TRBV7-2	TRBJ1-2	CASSSLNSNYGYTF
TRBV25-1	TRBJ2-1	CASSEYLQGNEQFF
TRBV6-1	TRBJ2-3	CASSGQFLPTDTQYF
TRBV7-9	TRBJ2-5	CASSSPQSLQETQYF
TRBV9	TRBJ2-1	CASSVGSGTSGRFYNEQFF
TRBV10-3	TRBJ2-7	CAISGIGTSVYEQYF
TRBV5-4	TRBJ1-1	CASRSTPRGLNTEAFF
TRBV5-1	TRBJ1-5	CASSLESSGTGKSQPQHF
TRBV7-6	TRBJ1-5	CASSFSDNQPQHF
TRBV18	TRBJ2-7	CASSLATLSYEQYF
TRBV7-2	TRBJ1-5	CASSLRPGGNQPQHF
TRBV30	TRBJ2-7	CAWRNGGAYEQYF
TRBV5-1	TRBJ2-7	CASRGTSGYEQYF
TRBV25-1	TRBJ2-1	CASSEPRGGGYNEQFF
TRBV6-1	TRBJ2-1	CASSEDRDNEQFF
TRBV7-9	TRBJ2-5	CASSLSWQAETQYF
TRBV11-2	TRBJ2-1	CASRRTSGRGAYNEQFF
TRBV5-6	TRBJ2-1	CASSFLLAGESGNEQFF
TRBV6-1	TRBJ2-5	CASREETQYF
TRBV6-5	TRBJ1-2	CASSDRGFGYTF
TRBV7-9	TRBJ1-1	CASSLADRRNTEAFF
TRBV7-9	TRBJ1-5	CASSLDNQPQHF
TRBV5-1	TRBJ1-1	CASSSRELKANTEAFF
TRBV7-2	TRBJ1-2	CASRGGDVGYTF
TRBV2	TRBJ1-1	CASSVQGNTEAFF
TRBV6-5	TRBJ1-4	CASSYSGSNEKLFF
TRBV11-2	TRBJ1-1	CASSPYEGTETFF
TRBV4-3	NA	CASSPGKGSFYEQYF
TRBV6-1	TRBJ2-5	CASSGLGQETQYF
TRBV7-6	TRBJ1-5	CASSRRQGALQPQHF
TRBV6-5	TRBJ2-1	CASSGLAGWNEQFF
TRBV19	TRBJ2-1	CASHGGALGYEQFF
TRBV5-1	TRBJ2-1	CASSATSGSSYNEQFF
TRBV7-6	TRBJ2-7	CASSLASSASSYEQYF
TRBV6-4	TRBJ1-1	CASSPSQGNTEAFF
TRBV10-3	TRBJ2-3	CAISESVLSRRTDTQYF